These 11 T cell receptor beta chains originate from one sample sequenced in a study of T-cell reconstitution after alpha-beta-depleted transplantation in children listed by TCRdb under 2016. The intended sense of this specimen's treatment or condition label: allogeneic hematopoietic cell transplantation with graft depleted of TCRalphabeta T cells and CD19 B cells. Libraries were constructed by PCR. TCRdb shows the sequencer as Illumina HiSeq 2500. To normalize quantification of the TCRbeta repertoire, the TCR libraries were built with molecular barcoding that relied on unique molecular identifiers. TCRdb took the public reads, trimmed them with fastp at Q25, ran MiXCR for clone calling and kept in-frame beta chains. One record per CDR3 amino acid sequence lists the most common genes and DNA. This sample gives about a million distinct CDR3 sequences in total; about 26% of them show up just once. Roughly 28% of the sample is held by the ten biggest clonotypes.

The specimen was PBMCs, mostly from graft donor cells, collected 360 days after TCRalphabeta/CD19-depleted stem cell transplant. Receptors originate from a boy in the first two years of life who had a stem cell transplant for SCID, so the T cells may come from the graft donor.

Only one count was recorded for this clonotype. The rearrangement joins TRBV4-1 to TRBJ2-3; D is possibly TRBD2 (6 bases). The CDR3 runs 17 residues. Germline CDR1 and CDR2: MGHRA and YSYEKL. V shed 5 bases and J shed 4 bases, with 22 bases lying between them. The CDR3 spells CASSSGSSRGTADTQYF. In DNA form, the CDR3 reads TGCGCCAGCAGCTCCGGGAGTAGCCGAGGCACCGCAGATACGCAGTATTTT.

This clonotype came up a few times. The chain is built from TRBV10-3 and TRBJ2-3; 14 bases map to TRBD2. This CDR3 is 18 amino acids long. Germline CDR1 is ENHRY and CDR2 is SYGVKD. The junction had 13 bases not matched to a gene; V was cut back by 10 bases and J by 1 base. CDR3 bases: TGTGCCACCACACCGGTCTCGGGACTAGCGGGGGGCACAGATACGCAGTATTTT. Protein sequence: CATTPVSGLAGGTDTQYF.

This clonotype was observed once. The chain recombines TRBV18 with TRBJ1-5; 7 bases line up with TRBD1. V shed 3 bases, J shed 2 bases, and the junction held 1 base outside the gene matches. Germline V CDR1 and CDR2: KGHSH, LQKENI. This CDR3 contains 14 residues. The CDR3 loop is CASSPTGRNQPQHF. In DNA form, the CDR3 reads TGTGCCAGCTCACCGACAGGGCGCAATCAGCCCCAGCATTTT. The entire variable domain, with the rest obtained from reference TRBV18 and TRBJ1-5, is as follows: NAGVMQNPRHLVRRRGQEARLRCSPMKGHSHVYWYRQLPEEGLKFMVYLQKENIIDESGMPKERFSAEFPKEGPSILRIQQVVRGDSAAYFCASSPTGRNQPQHFGDGTRLSIL.

Comment on this clonotype: The junction shows a germline mismatch at one end, possibly a read error. The rearrangement links TRBV28 to TRBJ1-5, with unresolved D. The CDR3 has 12 residues. Germline CDR1 is MDHEN and CDR2 is SYDVKM. The CDR3 DNA is TGTGCCAGCGGCTATAGAAATCTGCCCCAGCATTTT. It specifies CASGYRNLPQHF.

The V and J genes are TRBV15 and TRBJ2-1, with TRBD2 identical over 11 bases. The CDR3 sequence is 15 residues long. In germline, CDR1 is LNHNV, CDR2 YYDKDF (reference sequence). Trimming at V came to 3 bases and at J to 8 bases, leaving 6 bases not matched to a gene. CDR3 region: CATSSPSGGIYEQFF. CDR3 sequence (DNA): TGTGCCACCAGCAGTCCTAGCGGGGGGATCTATGAGCAGTTCTTC.

The V call is TRBV4-1, the J call TRBJ2-7, with 7 nucleotides matching TRBD1. The V gene's germline CDR1 is MGHRA and CDR2 YSYEKL. Germline trimming cut 3 bases from V and 6 bases from J; bases unmatched to any gene: 17. The CDR3 totals 17 residues. The CDR3 reads CASSQAPQGSLSVEQYF. DNA of the CDR3: TGCGCCAGCAGCCAGGCCCCACAGGGGTCCCTATCGGTCGAGCAGTACTTC.

This clonotype came up a few times. The chain carries TRBV20-1 and TRBJ2-3; 10 nucleotides agree with TRBD2. In germline, CDR1 is DFQATT, CDR2 SNEGSKA (reference sequence). Trimming took 6 bases from V and 1 from J; bases not matched to a gene: 7. CDR3 length equals 15 residues. CDR3 loop: CSASLAGRRTDTQYF. The CDR3 coding sequence is TGCAGTGCCTCACTAGCGGGGCGCCGCACAGATACGCAGTATTTT.

This clonotype was seen a handful of times. The genes are TRBV18 and TRBJ2-5; D may be TRBD1 (6 bases). The germline V and J ends were trimmed by 2 bases and 2 bases, with 9 bases remaining between them. CDR3 length equals 14 residues. Germline lookup yields CDR1 KGHSH and CDR2 LQKENI. In DNA, the CDR3 is TGTGCCAGCTCACCAGAGACAGGTCAAGAGACCCAGTACTTC. This translates into CASSPETGQETQYF.

The V and J genes are TRBV11-2 and TRBJ2-5; no firm D call. Germline V lookup: CDR1 SGHAT, CDR2 FQNNGV. With 5 bases removed from V and 5 bases from J, the gap between germline ends came to 18 bases. The CDR3 extends over 15 amino acids. The CDR3 region has the DNA TGTGCCAGCAGCACGACTGCGGCTGGGCCCGAGACCCAGTACTTC. Protein product: CASSTTAAGPETQYF.

This clonotype showed up just a few times. The V gene is TRBV5-1, the J gene TRBJ2-2; 7 bases are a match to TRBD1. CDR3 size: 15 residues. With V trimmed by 3 bases and J by 4 bases, 6 bases remained unmatched. In germline, CDR1 is SGHRS, CDR2 YFSETQ. CDR3 in DNA: TGCGCCAGCAGCTGGACAGGATTGGGCACCGGGGAGCTGTTTTTT. Amino acid sequence: CASSWTGLGTGELFF.

This clonotype was seen a handful of times. The chain has TRBV10-3 and TRBJ2-5; the match to TRBD1 covers 7 bases. The CDR3 has 13 amino acids. Germline CDR1 is ENHRY and CDR2 is SYGVKD. The trim removed 8 bases at V and 5 bases at J, leaving 8 bases unmatched. The chain's CDR3 is CAIGTGDLETQYF. For the CDR3, the DNA is TGTGCCATCGGAACAGGGGATTTGGAGACCCAGTACTTC.